This is a list of T cell receptor beta chains from one sample in a study of CD8+CD57+ T cells in acquired aplastic anemia. A single record per CDR3 protein comes from TCRdb applying MiXCR to the reads. The sample has about 98,000 distinct CDR3 sequences, approximately 73% seen once. Sequenced material: sorted CD4+, CD8+, or CD8+CD57+ T cells (not recorded which) from PBMCs. The receptors come from a human donor with aplastic anemia. Each CDR3 is given with its conserved first and last residue. D genes are given only for firm matches. A row's size may be missing; if present it is once, few, many or a size class.

TRBV6-1	TRBJ2-1	-	-	CASQQGSYNEQFF	TGTGCCAGTCAACAAGGCTCCTACAATGAGCAGTTCTTC
TRBV7-4	TRBJ2-7	-	-	CASSLGGWEQYF	TGTGCCAGCAGTTTGGGGGGATGGGAGCAGTACTTC
TRBV10-3	TRBJ2-7	-	-	CAISESAGAGIVYEQYF	TGTGCCATCAGTGAGTCCGCAGGGGCGGGGATCGTCTACGAGCAGTACTTC
TRBV24-1	TRBJ2-1	-	TRBD2	CATSDSQRGAYNEQFF	TGTGCCACCAGTGATTCCCAGCGGGGGGCCTACAATGAGCAGTTCTTC
TRBV7-6	TRBJ2-7	-	TRBD2	CASSQLAGGPGEQYF	TGTGCCAGCAGCCAACTAGCGGGGGGGCCGGGCGAGCAGTACTTC
TRBV6-4	TRBJ1-6	-	-	CASSRGMPLHF	TGTGCCAGCAGCCGCGGAATGCCCCTCCACTTT
TRBV2	TRBJ2-7	-	TRBD1	CASSEMDRAYEQYF	TGTGCCAGCAGCGAAATGGACAGGGCGTACGAGCAGTACTTC
TRBV29-1	TRBJ1-2	-	TRBD1	CSVGPTGVSGYTF	TGCAGCGTTGGCCCTACAGGGGTAAGCGGCTACACCTTC
TRBV27	TRBJ2-2	-	-	CASSLSSGTGELFF	TGTGCCAGCAGTTTATCGTCAGGAACCGGGGAGCTGTTTTTT
TRBV5-1	TRBJ1-4	-	-	CASRLSHNPVTNEKLFF	TGCGCCAGCAGGTTGAGCCACAACCCGGTCACTAATGAAAAGCTGTTTTTT
TRBV24-1	TRBJ2-5	-	-	CATSTATDPWTQYF	TGTGCCACCAGCACCGCAACAGACCCTTGGACCCAGTACTTC
TRBV29-1	TRBJ2-7	few	-	CSVEGLKNHAEQYF	TGCAGCGTTGAGGGCCTTAAGAACCACGCCGAGCAGTACTTC
TRBV19	TRBJ1-1	-	-	CASSIGHKNTEAFF	TGTGCCAGTAGTATTGGACACAAGAACACTGAAGCTTTCTTT
TRBV15	TRBJ1-1	-	TRBD1	CATSTRQGAAEAFF	TGTGCCACCAGCACCAGACAGGGGGCGGCTGAAGCTTTCTTT
TRBV15	TRBJ2-3	-	-	CATSRDWRLVSTDTQYF	TGTGCCACCAGCAGAGATTGGAGACTAGTGAGCACAGATACGCAGTATTTT
TRBV29-1	TRBJ2-7	-	-	CSAETGQRYEQYF	TGCAGCGCCGAGACAGGACAGAGATACGAGCAGTACTTC
TRBV5-5	TRBJ2-7	-	-	CASSPGRAIREQYF	TGTGCCAGCAGCCCGGGACGGGCAATCCGCGAGCAGTACTTC
TRBV15	TRBJ1-1	-	-	CATSRGGSDTEAFF	TGTGCCACCAGCAGAGGAGGGTCGGACACTGAAGCTTTCTTT
TRBV15	TRBJ1-1	few	-	CATSTDRASEANTEAFF	TGTGCCACCAGCACTGACCGGGCTAGTGAAGCGAACACTGAAGCTTTCTTT
TRBV20-1	TRBJ2-7	-	-	CSARGQGGVYEQYF	TGCAGTGCTAGAGGGCAGGGTGGGGTCTACGAGCAGTACTTC
TRBV10-3	TRBJ2-1	once	TRBD2	CAISESVGGTVYNEQFF	TGTGCCATCAGTGAGTCCGTGGGAGGGACTGTATACAATGAGCAGTTCTTC
TRBV6-1	TRBJ2-7	many	-	CASSALPRDEQYF	TGTGCCAGCAGTGCCCTCCCCAGGGACGAGCAGTACTTC
TRBV7-3	TRBJ2-1	-	TRBD2	CASSLGTSGGNEQFF	TGTGCCAGCAGCTTAGGGACTAGCGGGGGCAATGAGCAGTTCTTC
TRBV2	TRBJ2-5	-	-	CAGSEALETQYF	TGTGCCGGCAGTGAAGCCCTGGAGACCCAGTACTTC
TRBV6-5	TRBJ1-2	many	-	CASSSLGGYSGYTF	TGTGCCAGCAGTTCCCTAGGTGGTTATAGTGGCTACACCTTC
TRBV20-1	TRBJ2-3	-	TRBD2	CSADAGGTKGTDTQYF	TGCAGTGCTGACGCGGGGGGAACAAAAGGAACAGATACGCAGTATTTT
TRBV10-3	TRBJ2-7	-	TRBD1	CAIRRTGGAIEQYF	TGTGCCATCCGAAGGACAGGGGGCGCGATCGAGCAGTACTTC
TRBV7-9	TRBJ1-1	-	-	CASSHLNTEAFF	TGCGCCAGCAGCCACCTCAACACTGAAGCTTTCTTT
TRBV24-1	TRBJ2-3	few	TRBD2	CATSLAGGMTDTQYF	TGTGCCACCAGCCTAGCGGGAGGGATGACAGATACGCAGTATTTT
TRBV15	TRBJ2-3	-	-	CATSKGLWEESTDTQYF	TGTGCCACCAGCAAGGGGTTGTGGGAAGAAAGCACAGATACGCAGTATTTT
TRBV7-9	TRBJ1-4	-	TRBD1	CASTLDRYNEKLFF	TGTGCCAGCACCTTGGACAGGTATAATGAAAAACTGTTTTTT
TRBV15	TRBJ2-6	once	-	CATLSPFGSGANVLTF	TGTGCCACACTTTCTCCCTTTGGCTCTGGGGCCAACGTCCTGACTTTC
TRBV25-1	TRBJ1-1	-	-	CATVPGMNTEAFF	TGTGCCACCGTGCCAGGGATGAACACTGAAGCTTTCTTT
TRBV10-3	TRBJ1-6	-	-	CAISESTNSPLHF	TGTGCCATCAGTGAGTCGACGAATTCACCCCTCCACTTT
TRBV10-3	TRBJ1-4	once	-	CAVSGTFREKLFF	TGTGCCGTATCCGGGACCTTCAGGGAAAAACTGTTTTTT
TRBV29-1	TRBJ2-5	-	-	CSVVFRDLLQETQYF	TGCAGCGTTGTTTTCCGGGACTTGCTTCAAGAGACCCAGTACTTC
TRBV10-2	TRBJ2-7	-	TRBD1	CASSDLQGVPRAYEQYF	TGCGCCAGCAGTGACCTACAGGGGGTACCCCGGGCCTACGAGCAGTACTTC
TRBV20-1	TRBJ1-2	once	-	CSAREFRLHYGYTF	TGCAGTGCTAGAGAATTCAGATTACACTATGGCTACACCTTC
TRBV2	TRBJ2-7	once	-	CASSPIDELSYEQYF	TGTGCCAGCAGCCCCATCGATGAACTATCCTACGAGCAGTACTTC
TRBV7-3	TRBJ2-5	few	TRBD2	CASSPGLAGVETQYF	TGTGCCAGCAGCCCCGGACTAGCGGGAGTAGAGACCCAGTACTTC
TRBV15	TRBJ1-1	-	-	CATSPGSTEAFF	TGTGCCACCAGCCCGGGGAGTACTGAAGCTTTCTTT
TRBV7-2	TRBJ2-1	once	-	CASSLAGLGNEQFF	TGTGCCAGCAGCTTAGCGGGGTTGGGCAATGAGCAGTTCTTC
TRBV20-1	TRBJ2-7	few	-	CSAIRGNYEQYF	TGCAGTGCTATTCGGGGCAACTACGAGCAGTACTTC
TRBV10-3	TRBJ1-2	-	TRBD1	CAIRGQGAAWGYTF	TGTGCCATCAGGGGACAGGGGGCCGCTTGGGGCTACACCTTC
TRBV7-2	TRBJ2-2	-	TRBD2	CASRPPGLGRGELFF	TGTGCCAGCCGGCCTCCGGGACTAGGCCGCGGGGAGCTGTTTTTT
TRBV15	TRBJ2-7	-	-	CATSRGDEVFYEQYF	TGTGCCACCAGCAGAGGAGACGAAGTATTCTACGAGCAGTACTTC
TRBV20-1	TRBJ2-1	-	TRBD1	CSARGTGDNEQFF	TGCAGTGCGAGAGGGACAGGCGACAATGAGCAGTTCTTC
TRBV9	TRBJ2-6	-	-	CASSVREWGAGEYSGANVLTF	TGTGCCAGCAGCGTAAGGGAATGGGGGGCAGGGGAATACTCTGGGGCCAACGTCCTGACTTTC
TRBV10-3	TRBJ1-1	-	-	CASKGVGGSGEAFF	TGTGCCAGCAAAGGGGTCGGGGGCTCGGGTGAAGCTTTCTTT
TRBV20-1	TRBJ1-1	-	-	CSAAGNLGTEAFF	TGCAGTGCCGCGGGAAATTTAGGGACTGAAGCTTTCTTT
TRBV20-1	TRBJ2-7	once	TRBD1	CSAMFTGGTYEQYF	TGCAGTGCTATGTTTACAGGGGGAACCTACGAGCAGTACTTC
TRBV7-1	TRBJ1-5	once	TRBD1	CASSSMGQGVLESNQPQHF	TGTGCCAGCAGCTCAATGGGACAGGGGGTTTTGGAGAGCAATCAGCCCCAGCATTTT
TRBV29-1	TRBJ2-1	-	TRBD2	CSVPHLAGGKYNEQFF	TGCAGCGTTCCTCACCTAGCGGGAGGGAAATACAATGAGCAGTTCTTC
TRBV7-3	TRBJ2-7	-	TRBD2	CATQAVHLASGSRARQYF	TGTGCCACCCAGGCTGTCCACTTGGCTAGCGGGAGTAGAGCCCGGCAGTACTTC
TRBV19	TRBJ2-1	-	-	CASSKARQLYNEQFF	TGTGCCAGTAGTAAGGCACGACAGCTATACAATGAGCAGTTCTTC
TRBV20-1	TRBJ2-3	-	-	CSARPDETRAADTQYF	TGCAGTGCTAGACCCGACGAGACCAGAGCGGCAGATACGCAGTATTTT
TRBV10-3	TRBJ2-5	-	-	CAISDWLALQETQYF	TGTGCCATCAGTGATTGGCTAGCGCTCCAAGAGACCCAGTACTTC
TRBV24-1	TRBJ2-2	-	-	CATSDIPSTGNTGELFF	TGTGCCACCAGTGACATCCCCTCAACAGGGAACACCGGGGAGCTGTTTTTT
TRBV7-9	TRBJ2-7	-	-	CASSRGTPEGEQYF	TGTGCCAGCAGCCGTGGGACCCCCGAGGGCGAGCAGTACTTC